The rows below give T cell receptor beta chains drawn from one sample of a study of blood T cell repertoires in COVID-19. Generated by immunoSEQ multiplex PCR, the TCRdb table keeps only in-frame clones and is missing some. The repertoire holds some 290,000 clones, with 90% as singletons. The sequenced sample consisted of peripheral blood. These receptors all come from a woman between 25 and 40 years old with COVID-19, enrolled during active disease. Both conserved end residues are trimmed from each CDR3.

TRBJ1-5 TRBV10-3 AISEVEGQGSNQPQH
TRBJ1-6 TRBV9 ASSVDGTGVSPLH
TRBJ2-7 TRBV9 ASSLQGGEQY
TRBJ2-1 TRBV30 AWNLRGGEQF
TRBJ1-5 TRBV4-1 ASSQGDNRGNQPQH
TRBJ2-1 TRBV9 ASSEGQGYNEQF
TRBJ1-3 TRBV9 ASSVGSGGSGNTIY
TRBJ1-3 TRBV12-2 ASRLTTGERGISGNTIY
TRBJ1-6 TRBV12-3/TRBV12-4 ASMTDYNSPLH
TRBJ2-1 TRBV5-1 ASSPWARTGPGFEQF
TRBJ2-7 TRBV7-9 ASSPSGNDEQY
TRBJ1-3 TRBV6-5 ASTEGHTGNTIY
TRBJ1-4 TRBV6-5 ASRLDRVYEKLF
TRBJ2-2 TRBV28 ASSLPSGRDLIGELF
TRBJ2-7 TRBV7-2 ASSYTSGTDEQY
TRBJ2-3 TRBV27 ASSLHRVADTQY
TRBJ1-5 TRBV12-5 ASGLVYLGAGNINQPQH
TRBJ1-5 TRBV27 ASSKPTGRICNQPQH
TRBJ2-1 TRBV30 AWRFGSGSYNEQF
TRBJ1-5 TRBV23-1 ASSHSEDVENQPQH
TRBJ2-7 TRBV19 ASKPGGLQSAYEQY
TRBJ1-1 TRBV19 AIQSGVNTEAF
TRBJ1-5 TRBV28 ASSPDKGRNQPQH
TRBJ2-2 TRBV10-1 ASSESVGQGTGELF
TRBJ1-1 TRBV3-1/TRBV3-2 ASSQPSLLRDKTNTEAF
TRBJ1-1 TRBV28 ASLNTKPRGSEAF
TRBJ1-5 TRBV2 ASMREGGYNQPQH
TRBJ1-1 TRBV2 ASSEARGYTEAF
TRBJ2-5 TRBV11-2 ASSLEAVGGETQY
TRBJ1-1 TRBV28 ASSLLPGSAGAAAF
TRBJ2-1 TRBV11-3 ASSPGPTGDEQF
TRBJ1-2 TRBV11-2 ASSLDRQGYGYT
TRBJ1-3 TRBV6-5 ASRGGFENTIY
TRBJ2-3 TRBV10-1 ASSDGAASTDTQY
TRBJ2-3 TRBV7-6 ASSAYWTSGNTDTQY
TRBJ2-5 TRBV11-2 ASGQYQETQY
TRBJ2-7 TRBV29-1 SVEQGLYEQY
TRBJ1-5 TRBV4-1 ASSHSKVGTVKNQPQH
TRBJ2-5 TRBV15 ATSSIRGEETQY
TRBJ1-2 TRBV5-1 ASSPAGVSNYGYT
TRBJ1-4 TRBV3-1/TRBV3-2 ASSSRTGEKLF
TRBJ1-6 TRBV19 ASSIYRRGTADNSPLH
TRBJ2-5 TRBV19 ASSIEAGKETQY
TRBJ2-6 TRBV6-1 ASSGIRTAGANVLT
TRBJ2-1 TRBV7-9 ASSLPGGAYNEQF
TRBJ2-1 TRBV9 ASSERRGGVDNEQF
TRBJ1-6 TRBV19 ASSISISYNSPLH
TRBJ2-1 TRBV19 ASSPGLAEYNEQF
TRBJ2-1 TRBV19 ASTSTSGYHNEQF
TRBJ2-5 TRBV19 ASSVGTGGWETQY
TRBJ1-2 TRBV12-3/TRBV12-4 ASSLSGVYGYT
TRBJ2-1 TRBV29-1 SVELETTSSYNEQF